The clone carrying this T cell receptor (beta chain) was found a few times. The sample belongs to a study of early T cells in non-severe SARS-CoV-2 infection. TCRdb used MiXCR to reprocess the 5' RACE reads, holding one entry per CDR3 protein. The sample yields roughly 100,000 distinct CDR3 sequences, around 13% seen once. V lost 6 bases to trimming and J lost 0 bases; unmatched junction nucleotides: 6. The germline V gene encodes CDR1 MGHRA and CDR2 YSYEKL. The CDR3 has 16 residues. The source is an adult who was a healthcare worker with PCR-confirmed SARS-CoV-2 infection or an uninfected control (not recorded which). The chain recombines TRBV4-1 with TRBJ2-3, with 10 nucleotides matching TRBD2. The sample was whole blood. CDR3 residues: CASSSRLAGSTDTQYF. CDR3 nucleotide sequence: TGCGCCAGCAGTTCCAGACTAGCGGGCAGCACAGATACGCAGTATTTT.